The following is a T cell receptor beta chain sequence with its context. Its antigen is undetermined. Sequencing was at survey level. Sequenced by immunoSEQ multiplex PCR; TCRdb stores in-frame clones only, minus some. The repertoire consists of about 17,000 clones, with around 74% occurring once and the leading ten covering 3.4%. One to two pinch biopsies were taken from the rectum during colonoscopy. Germline V CDR1 and CDR2: SNHLY, FYNNEI. This CDR3 is built from 13 residues. V was cut by 8 bases and J by 0 bases, with 8 bases left in between. This specimen comes from a study of pediatric ulcerative colitis. Study observations and caveats: A couple of patients had blood samples with substantially reduced template counts. Blood-rectal clonal overlap within each person was significantly higher in ulcerative colitis patients than controls.

The receptor was isolated from a girl aged 10 to 17 with moderate ulcerative colitis. The chain has TRBV2 and TRBJ1-3; maybe TRBD1 (5 bases). Source material: gut tissue. The CDR3 is CASGQYSGNTIYF. CDR3 in DNA: TGTGCCAGCGGACAATACTCTGGAAACACCATATATTTT.